Each of the 32 T cell receptor beta chains below was sequenced from the same sample in a study of T cell responses to AZD1222 COVID-19 vaccine. The method was immunoSEQ multiplex PCR; TCRdb's version includes in-frame clones alone and lacks a portion of them. The sample records about 100,000 clones, approximately 92% being singletons. The specimen comprised peripheral blood, sampled 28 days after the second AZD1222 dose. The receptors derive from an adult who received the AZD1222 COVID-19 vaccine.

This chain links TRBV28 with TRBJ2-5; 8 bases match TRBD2. The germline V gene encodes CDR1 MDHEN and CDR2 SYDVKM. The ends lost 6 bases at V and 4 bases at J; junction bases unmatched: 10. CDR3 length: 15 amino acids. CDR3 sequence reads: CASRPGTSLRETQYF. The CDR3 DNA sequence: TGTGCCAGCAGACCCGGGACTAGTCTCCGAGAGACCCAGTACTTC.

The rearrangement uses TRBV15 and TRBJ1-4, with a weak D call TRBD1 (5 bases). The CDR3 has 13 residues. From germline, CDR1 is LNHNV and CDR2 YYDKDF (reference sequence). Trimming shortened V by 9 bases and J by 5 bases, and 13 bases separated the two germline ends. As DNA, the CDR3 is TGTGCCACTTCCGGGACGGAGAATGAAAAACTGTTTTTT. It codes for CATSGTENEKLFF.

About this clone itself: This may be a read error, as it is one base from a much larger clone. The rearrangement uses TRBV20-1 and TRBJ1-2, with a possible D match to TRBD1 (5 bases). Germline loops: CDR1 DFQATT, CDR2 SNEGSKA (reference sequence). The CDR3 is 11 residues long. Between the trimmed V and J ends, which lost 7 bases and 2 bases, there was a span of 8 bases. Written as DNA, the CDR3 is TGCAGTGGTGGGGACAACTATGGCTACACCTTC. This gives the protein CSGGDNYGYTF.

CDR3 sequence (DNA): TGTGCCAGCTCCCAAACGGAGGACGGGGGCCTTGGCTACACCTTC. As protein: CASSQTEDGGLGYTF. This rearrangement joins TRBV18 to TRBJ1-2; D might be TRBD1 (6 bases). Germline CDR1 is KGHSH and CDR2 is LQKENI. V dropped 6 bases and J dropped 7 bases, with 21 bases sitting between them. The CDR3 has 15 residues.

This chain links TRBV28 with TRBJ1-1; 10 bases align to TRBD1. CDR1 and CDR2 (germline): MDHEN, SYDVKM. V was clipped by 6 bases and J by 7 bases; unmatched bases: 11. This CDR3 comprises 15 residues. The chain's CDR3 is CASSSPGQGSGEAFF. CDR3 coding DNA: TGTGCCAGCAGCTCTCCGGGACAGGGGAGTGGTGAAGCTTTCTTT.

V is TRBV29-1 and J is TRBJ1-4; 9 bases map to TRBD1. V shed 6 bases, J shed 8 bases, and the junction held 7 bases outside the gene matches. This CDR3 contains 13 residues. Germline CDR1 and CDR2: SQVTM and ANQGSEA. CDR3 sequence (DNA): TGCAGCGTCCGGACAGGGGATATGGAAAAACTGTTTTTT. It is translated as CSVRTGDMEKLFF.

The chain joins TRBV30 to TRBJ2-3, with D perhaps TRBD1 (5 bases). CDR3 length equals 14 residues. The germline gives CDR1 GTSNPN, CDR2 SVGIG (reference sequence). V gave up 0 bases and J gave up 4 bases, with 11 bases separating them. CDR3 bases: TGTGCCTGGAGTGTGGAACAGGCCCCAGATACGCAGTATTTT. Protein sequence: CAWSVEQAPDTQYF.

The gene calls are TRBV6-6 and TRBJ2-3; D perhaps matches TRBD2 (5 bases). This CDR3 spans 14 amino acids. Trimming took off 5 bases at V and 1 base at J, with 10 bases between the two ends. The germline CDR1 and CDR2 sequences are MNHNY and SVGAGI (reference sequence). For the CDR3, the DNA is TGTGCCAGCAGTCCGGGGATACGCACAGATACGCAGTATTTT. The encoded protein is CASSPGIRTDTQYF.

The J gene is TRBJ1-6, the V gene TRBV6-1; D is ambiguous. The CDR3 is 13 amino acids. From germline, CDR1 is MNHNS and CDR2 SASEGT. The V end lost 3 bases, the J end lost 9 bases, and 9 bases lay between the germline ends. CDR3 nucleotides: TGTGCCAGCAGTGACGCGGATGGTTCACCCCTCCACTTT. Protein: CASSDADGSPLHF.

The gene calls are TRBV12-5 and TRBJ1-2; no firm D call. Germline V lookup: CDR1 LGHNT, CDR2 FRNRAP. Trimming pared 4 bases from V and 8 bases from J, leaving 11 bases between. There are 12 residues in the CDR3. The CDR3 is CASGSRGLGYTF. Written as DNA, the CDR3 is TGTGCTAGTGGTTCCCGAGGGTTGGGCTACACCTTC. Combining the CDR3 with reference TRBV12-5 and TRBJ1-2 gives the whole variable domain DARVTQTPRHKVTEMGQEVTMRCQPILGHNTVFWYRQTMMQGLELLAYFRNRAPLDDSGMPKDRFSAEMPDATLATLKIQPSEPRDSAVYFCASGSRGLGYTFGSGTRLTVV.

The V gene is TRBV4-1, the J gene TRBJ1-4; D not certain. The CDR3 spans 15 residues. Trimming shortened V by 1 base and J by 0 bases, and 6 bases separated the two germline ends. From germline, CDR1 is MGHRA and CDR2 YSYEKL. Here the CDR3 reads CASSQGVSTNEKLFF. DNA for the CDR3: TGCGCCAGCAGCCAAGGAGTCTCAACTAATGAAAAACTGTTTTTT.

The CDR3 sequence is CASSRVPYDEQYF. The DNA of the CDR3 is TGTGCCAGTAGTCGGGTTCCCTATGACGAGCAGTACTTC. J is TRBJ2-7 and V is TRBV19; D is unresolved. CDR1 and CDR2 from the germline V gene are LNHDA and SQIVND (reference sequence). Trimming left V 5 bases short and J 5 bases short, with 13 bases between. The CDR3 runs to 13 residues.

This chain connects TRBV6-5 to TRBJ1-2, with TRBD1 matching over 7 bases. Trimming took 6 bases from V and 6 from J; bases not matched to a gene: 7. Germline V gives CDR1 MNHEY, CDR2 SVGAGI. The CDR3 is 13 amino acids. CDR3 DNA: TGTGCCAGCAGATCCGGGACAGATGATGGCTACACCTTC. Protein: CASRSGTDDGYTF.

The V and J genes are TRBV12-5 and TRBJ2-7; a weak D match, TRBD1 (5 bases). The CDR3 has 15 amino acids. Per the germline V gene, CDR1 is LGHNT and CDR2 is FRNRAP. V was clipped by 1 base and J by 0 bases, with 10 bases between them. Written as DNA, the CDR3 is TGTGCTAGTGGTTTGGGACAGTTGGGCTCCTACGAGCAGTACTTC. Its protein product is CASGLGQLGSYEQYF.

V and J are TRBV6-1 and TRBJ2-1; TRBD1 matches 10 bases. The CDR3 is made up of 15 amino acids. Germline-derived CDR1 and CDR2 are MNHNS and SASEGT. V lost 2 bases, J lost 3 bases, and 1 base stayed unmatched. The CDR3 nucleotides read TGTGCCAGCAGTGAAAGGACAGGGGGCTACAATGAGCAGTTCTTC. Protein: CASSERTGGYNEQFF.

The V and J genes are TRBV7-9 and TRBJ1-4, with D possibly TRBD1 on 6 matching bases. The germline V and J ends were trimmed by 1 base and 5 bases, with 8 bases remaining between them. The V gene's germline CDR1 is SEHNR and CDR2 FQNEAQ (reference sequence). There are 14 residues in the CDR3. CDR3 region: CASSLDRENEKLFF. Here the CDR3 DNA reads TGTGCCAGCAGCTTAGACAGGGAAAATGAAAAACTGTTTTTT.

The chain links TRBV2 to TRBJ1-5; weak D call: TRBD1 (5 bases). V was pared by 9 bases and J by 0 bases, with 21 bases between. CDR1 is SNHLY and CDR2 is FYNNEI in the germline V gene. This CDR3 is 17 amino acids long. The CDR3 protein is CASSGTYLLYSNQPQHF. The CDR3, as DNA: TGTGCCAGTTCCGGGACCTACTTGTTGTATAGCAATCAGCCCCAGCATTTT.

The chain combines TRBV6-5 with TRBJ1-5, with 8 bases lining up with TRBD1. The germline gives CDR1 MNHEY, CDR2 SVGAGI. The CDR3 is 14 residues long. The V segment lost 6 bases and the J segment 5 bases; nucleotides outside the gene matches: 6. In DNA form, the CDR3 reads TGTGCCAGCAGCCCCTCAGGGGGCGATCAGCCCCAGCATTTT. This sequence encodes CASSPSGGDQPQHF.

The chain is built from TRBV6-5 and TRBJ1-1, with D tentatively TRBD1 (5 bases). Germline V lookup: CDR1 MNHEY, CDR2 SVGAGI. V was shortened by 1 base and J by 4 bases, with 7 bases between the two germline ends. The CDR3 extends over 13 amino acids. CDR3 in amino acids: CASSYLQGTEAFF. As DNA, the CDR3 is TGTGCCAGCAGTTACTTGCAGGGCACTGAAGCTTTCTTT.

This rearrangement joins TRBV3-1 (or the pseudogene TRBV3-2) to TRBJ1-5; D not certain. Germline CDR1 is LGHDT and CDR2 is YNNKEL (reference sequence). The CDR3 loop spans 12 amino acids. The V and J ends lost 1 base and 7 bases respectively, with 5 bases between them. Written as DNA, the CDR3 is TGTGCCAGCAGCCAAGGAGGACAGCCCCAGCATTTT. As protein: CASSQGGQPQHF.

V and J are TRBV30 and TRBJ2-3; 7 nucleotides align to TRBD1. V shed 5 bases, J shed 4 bases, and the junction held 9 bases outside the gene matches. CDR3 size: 14 residues. The germline V gene encodes CDR1 GTSNPN and CDR2 SVGIG (reference sequence). CDR3 DNA sequence: TGTGCCTGGGGACAGGAAATTTGGGCAGATACGCAGTATTTT. It yields the protein CAWGQEIWADTQYF.

The genes are TRBV19 and TRBJ1-1; possible D gene TRBD1, 6 bases. The CDR3 loop spans 13 amino acids. Trimming took 6 bases from V and 2 from J, leaving 10 bases between them. Per the germline V gene, CDR1 is LNHDA and CDR2 is SQIVND (reference sequence). The CDR3 is CASRPQGNTEAFF. For the CDR3, the DNA is TGTGCCAGTAGACCACAGGGAAACACTGAAGCTTTCTTT.

The V and J genes are TRBV19 and TRBJ2-3, with 8 bases that match TRBD2. Losses at the gene ends were 1 base for V and 1 base for J; bases not matched to a gene: 4. CDR3 size: 16 residues. Germline assignment: CDR1 LNHDA and CDR2 SQIVND (reference sequence). The CDR3: CASSIGLAGGTDTQYF. Here the CDR3 DNA reads TGTGCCAGTAGTATAGGTCTAGCGGGTGGCACAGATACGCAGTATTTT.

This chain uses TRBV6-1 with TRBJ2-3, with TRBD2 as a possible D gene (5 bases). Per the germline V gene, CDR1 is MNHNS and CDR2 is SASEGT. V was trimmed by 0 bases and J by 3 bases, leaving 10 bases between them. The CDR3 is 15 amino acids. The CDR3 DNA is TGTGCCAGCAGTGAAGCGGGAGTAGAAACAGATACGCAGTATTTT. This encodes CASSEAGVETDTQYF.

The chain employs TRBV19 and TRBJ1-2; TRBD1 aligns across 8 bases. Germline V lookup: CDR1 LNHDA, CDR2 SQIVND (reference sequence). The CDR3 contains 16 residues. V gave up 3 bases and J gave up 6 bases; unmatched junction bases: 12. CDR3 loop: CASSMIGDRSLHGYTF. CDR3 DNA sequence: TGTGCCAGTAGTATGATAGGGGACAGGAGCTTACATGGCTACACCTTC.

CDR3 amino acids: CATRGGRIEKLFF. The CDR3 DNA sequence: TGTGCCACCCGAGGAGGAAGAATCGAAAAACTGTTTTTT. This chain joins TRBV6-5 and TRBJ1-4; D call uncertain. The CDR3 runs 13 residues. The V and J ends lost 10 bases and 8 bases respectively, with 17 bases between them. CDR1 MNHEY and CDR2 SVGAGI come from the germline V gene.

The gene calls are TRBV27 and TRBJ2-2; D call uncertain. There are 18 residues in the CDR3. CDR1 and CDR2 from the germline V gene are MNHEY and SMNVEV (reference sequence). Trimming removed 0 bases at V and 3 bases at J, with 17 bases between. This CDR3 reads CASSLSPPSRLYTGELFF. CDR3 nucleotide sequence: TGTGCCAGCAGTTTATCTCCACCCAGCCGGTTGTACACCGGGGAGCTGTTTTTT.

The chain links TRBV3-1 (or the pseudogene TRBV3-2) to TRBJ2-5; TRBD1 matches 8 bases. The CDR3 covers 15 residues. Germline V lookup: CDR1 LGHDT, CDR2 YNNKEL (reference sequence). V shed 7 bases, J shed 3 bases, and the junction held 10 bases outside the gene matches. The CDR3 here is CASTRVTGGEETQYF. CDR3 nucleotide sequence: TGTGCCAGCACCCGGGTAACAGGGGGAGAAGAGACCCAGTACTTC.

The chain combines TRBV7-2 with TRBJ2-7, with D unresolved. Germline-derived CDR1 and CDR2 are SGHTA and FQGNSA. V was trimmed by 4 bases and J by 0 bases, leaving 10 bases between them. This CDR3 region has 14 residues. This CDR3 reads CASSWAQASYEQYF. For the CDR3, the DNA is TGTGCCAGCAGCTGGGCCCAGGCCTCCTACGAGCAGTACTTC.

This clone was picked up one time. The gene calls are TRBV7-9 and TRBJ1-5, with D uncertain. From germline, CDR1 is SEHNR and CDR2 FQNEAQ (reference sequence). Deletions cut 1 base from V and 2 bases from J, with 3 bases between. The CDR3 covers 13 residues. The CDR3 spells CASSLDGNQPQHF. CDR3 DNA sequence: TGTGCCAGCAGCTTAGACGGCAATCAGCCCCAGCATTTT.

This chain links TRBV6-5 with TRBJ2-7; 8 bases align to TRBD2. Germline CDR1 reads MNHEY; CDR2 reads SVGAGI. Germline trimming cut 5 bases from V and 2 bases from J; bases unmatched to any gene: 8. The CDR3 consists of 15 residues. The DNA for the CDR3 is TGTGCCAGCAGTCCTATAGCGGGGAGTACCTACGAGCAGTACTTC. It yields the protein CASSPIAGSTYEQYF.

This clone was counted only a few times. The rearrangement links TRBV10-3 to TRBJ1-3, with D uncertain. Trimming took 8 bases from V and 2 from J, leaving 13 bases between them. Germline CDR1 reads ENHRY; CDR2 reads SYGVKD. CDR3 size: 14 residues. This CDR3 is CAIRDRAPGNTIYF. The CDR3 nucleotides are TGTGCCATCCGCGACCGGGCACCTGGAAACACCATATATTTT.